This T cell receptor beta chain was captured in a study of blood T cell repertoires in COVID-19. Original analysis: Scientists estimated how many nucleated cells there were by amplifying reference gene primers. The data were produced by immunoSEQ multiplex PCR, yet TCRdb's version contains in-frame clones alone and is incomplete. V, J and clone size are taken as reported in that table, and D and trimming were inferred from the DNA itself. The sample carries 300,000 or so clones, 80% to 90% recorded once. V lost 5 bases and J 0 bases, leaving 10 bases between the germline ends. CDR3 length: 14 amino acids. Germline CDR1 reads SNHLY; CDR2 reads FYNNEI.

The material sequenced was peripheral blood. The TCR comes from a man aged 50-60 years with active or convalescent COVID-19. The chain joins TRBV2 to TRBJ2-5; TRBD1 might be the D (5 bases). CDR3 loop: CASSLQTDQETQYF. CDR3 sequence (DNA): TGTGCCAGCAGTCTCCAGACAGACCAAGAGACCCAGTACTTC. Based on the CDR3 plus reference TRBV2 and TRBJ2-5, the full variable domain is EPEVTQTPSHQVTQMGQEVILRCVPISNHLYFYWYRQILGQKVEFLVSFYNNEISEKSEIFDDQFSVERPDGSNFTLKIRSTKLEDSAMYFCASSLQTDQETQYFGPGTRLLVL.